Below are 28 T cell receptor beta chains sequenced from a single sample in a study of immune reconstitution after stem cell transplant in scleroderma. TCRdb passed the RT-PCR reads through MiXCR, listing each CDR3 protein once. The profile shows 1,500 to 2,000 distinct CDR3 sequences, about 3.9% of them singletons. The specimen was taken before or after autologous hematopoietic stem cell transplantation (not recorded which). Receptors were obtained from a male donor with systemic sclerosis.

This clonotype ranks as medium-sized. The chain combines TRBV20-1 with TRBJ2-7; TRBD1 might be the D (5 bases). This CDR3 is 13 amino acids long. Germline CDR1 is DFQATT and CDR2 is SNEGSKA (reference sequence). V dropped 4 bases and J dropped 3 bases, with 13 bases sitting between them. The CDR3 DNA is TGCAGTGCTATGGACAAGTGGGACTACGAGCAGTACTTC. It specifies CSAMDKWDYEQYF.

Sample share makes this clonotype large. The chain carries TRBV6-5 and TRBJ2-1, with no clear D. V shed 0 bases and J shed 5 bases, with 11 bases lying between them. The CDR3 contains 15 residues. The germline gives CDR1 MNHEY, CDR2 SVGAGI. The CDR3 DNA follows: TGTGCCAGCAGTTACTCGAAGACCTCACACAATGAGCAGTTCTTC. As protein: CASSYSKTSHNEQFF.

Comments on this clonotype: A read error may account for a junction end that differs from germline. The genes are TRBV29-1 and TRBJ2-3, with 7 bases fitting TRBD2. This CDR3 is 14 amino acids long. Germline V gene data show CDR1 as SQVTM and CDR2 as ANQGSEA. The CDR3 loop reads CSAVPAGSTDTQYF. In nucleotides, the CDR3 is TGCAGCGCTGTTCCAGCGGGGAGCACAGATACACAGTATTTT.

By sample share, this clonotype is medium-sized (0.01 to 0.1%). This chain uses TRBV5-1 with TRBJ2-3; D remains ambiguous. The germline V and J ends were trimmed by 1 base and 3 bases, with 18 bases remaining between them. Germline CDR1 is SGHRS and CDR2 is YFSETQ. The CDR3 is made up of 17 amino acids. The CDR3 region has the DNA TGCGCCAGCAGCTTGCGACTCGCTGCCTCCCGTACAGATACGCAGTATTTT. It is translated as CASSLRLAASRTDTQYF.

In its sample, this clonotype is large. The chain carries TRBV29-1 and TRBJ1-4, with 8 bases aligning to TRBD1. In germline, CDR1 is SQVTM, CDR2 ANQGSEA. This CDR3 has 15 amino acids. V was pared by 4 bases and J by 8 bases, with 12 bases of the junction left unmatched. CDR3 in amino acids: CSVGGQGAQYEKLFF. DNA of the CDR3: TGCAGCGTTGGTGGCCAGGGGGCACAGTACGAAAAACTGTTTTTT.

In its sample, this clonotype ranks as medium-sized. The chain carries TRBV7-6 and TRBJ2-1, with D hard to call. Germline-derived CDR1 and CDR2 are SGHVS and FNYEAQ. This CDR3 region has 14 residues. Deletions cut 5 bases from V and 3 bases from J, with 11 bases between. The CDR3 reads CASSERTDYNEQFF. In DNA, the CDR3 is TGTGCCAGCAGCGAACGGACGGACTACAATGAGCAGTTCTTC.

By frequency in the sample, this clonotype is medium-sized. The chain joins TRBV29-1 to TRBJ1-4; no clear D. The CDR3 sequence is 15 residues long. The germline V gene encodes CDR1 SQVTM and CDR2 ANQGSEA. V was shortened by 4 bases and J by 0 bases, with 12 bases between the two germline ends. CDR3 region: CSVGLGSSTNEKLFF. CDR3 DNA sequence: TGCAGCGTTGGCCTTGGGTCCTCAACTAATGAAAAACTGTTTTTT.

By sample share, this clonotype is medium-sized (0.01 to 0.1%). As DNA, the CDR3 is TGCAGTGCTAGAGCCGAAACAGGGGGTAGCTATGGCTACACCTTC. Encoded protein: CSARAETGGSYGYTF. J is TRBJ1-2 and V is TRBV20-1; 8 bases align to TRBD1. The germline V gene encodes CDR1 DFQATT and CDR2 SNEGSKA (reference sequence). J lost 4 bases, V lost 1 base, and 8 bases had no gene match. This CDR3 is 15 amino acids long.

By proportion, this clonotype is medium-sized. The V gene is TRBV5-1, the J gene TRBJ1-4; 7 bases are shared with TRBD1. Germline V gene lookup returns CDR1 SGHRS and CDR2 YFSETQ. This CDR3 spans 15 amino acids. Unmatched junction bases numbered 8, after V lost 4 bases and J lost 5 bases. CDR3 sequence (DNA): TGCGCCAGCAGCGCCACAGGGGACCCGAATGAAAAACTGTTTTTT. It specifies CASSATGDPNEKLFF. The full variable domain, with the rest looked up from reference TRBV5-1 and TRBJ1-4, is KAGVTQTPRYLIKTRGQQVTLSCSPISGHRSVSWYQQTPGQGLQFLFEYFSETQRNKGNFPGRFSGRQFSNSRSEMNVSTLELGDSALYLCASSATGDPNEKLFFGSGTQLSVL.

This clonotype appeared a few times. This may be a read error: a much more frequent sequence differs by one nucleotide. CDR3 amino acids: CSARKGLSSYEQCF. The CDR3 nucleotides read TGCAGTGCTAGGAAGGGACTATCTTCCTACGAGCAGTGCTTC. V and J are TRBV20-1 and TRBJ2-7; 7 bases are shared with TRBD2. CDR1 is DFQATT and CDR2 is SNEGSKA in the germline V gene (reference sequence). The CDR3 runs 14 residues.

This clonotype qualifies as medium-sized. The genes are TRBV11-2 and TRBJ2-3; tentative D call: TRBD1 (6 bases). Between the trimmed V and J ends, which lost 0 bases and 2 bases, there was a span of 12 bases. The CDR3 length is 16 residues. Germline V CDR1 and CDR2: SGHAT, FQNNGV. CDR3 DNA: TGTGCCAGCAGCTTAGATCCAGGGGTCGTCACAGATACGCAGTATTTT. Residues: CASSLDPGVVTDTQYF.

This clonotype is medium-sized by share. The chain links TRBV30 to TRBJ1-5; possibly TRBD1 for D (6 bases). The CDR3 sequence is 14 residues long. Germline values: CDR1 GTSNPN, CDR2 SVGIG (reference sequence). V gave up 6 bases and J gave up 0 bases, with 12 bases separating them. The chain's CDR3 is CACSTGPSNQPQHF. The CDR3, as DNA: TGTGCCTGCAGTACAGGGCCTAGCAATCAGCCCCAGCATTTT.

This clonotype is medium-sized. The chain recombines TRBV28 with TRBJ2-7, with no clear D. This CDR3 spans 13 amino acids. CDR1 and CDR2 from the germline V gene are MDHEN and SYDVKM. With 5 bases removed from V and 1 base from J, the gap between germline ends came to 9 bases. CDR3 bases: TGTGCCAGCAGTCTGGGCATATCCTACGAGCAGTACTTC. Its translation: CASSLGISYEQYF.

Within the sample, this clonotype is medium-sized. This sequence joins TRBV20-1 and TRBJ1-2; D is ambiguous. Germline V gene sequence: CDR1 DFQATT, CDR2 SNEGSKA (reference sequence). The CDR3 runs to 14 residues. V dropped 0 bases and J dropped 3 bases, with 11 bases sitting between them. The CDR3 nucleotides are TGCAGTGCTAGAGATCAAGAGACTTACTATGGCTACACCTTC. This translates into CSARDQETYYGYTF.

By share of the sample, this clonotype is medium-sized. The chain links TRBV5-1 to TRBJ2-1; TRBD1 aligns across 8 bases. The germline CDR1 and CDR2 sequences are SGHRS and YFSETQ. The CDR3 has 15 residues. After removal of 0 bases from V and 2 bases from J, the junction contained 1 base not matched to a gene. The CDR3: CASSLAQGAYNEQFF. In nucleotides, the CDR3 is TGCGCCAGCAGCTTGGCACAGGGGGCCTACAATGAGCAGTTCTTC.

This clonotype is deemed medium-sized. One end of the junction is discordant with germline, which a read error may explain. This sequence joins TRBV6-2 or TRBV6-3 and TRBJ2-3; possibly TRBD2 for D (6 bases). Germline CDR1 is MNHEY and CDR2 is SVGEGT. The CDR3 length is 16 residues. The DNA of the CDR3 is TGTGCCAGCATTCTTGTGGCGGGACCCTCCCCAGATACGCAGTGTTTT. Translated: CASILVAGPSPDTQCF.

This clonotype rates as medium-sized. The chain carries TRBV6-2 or TRBV6-3 and TRBJ2-7, with no clear D. This CDR3 is 17 amino acids long. Germline loops: CDR1 MNHEY, CDR2 SVGEGT. The V and J ends lost 4 bases and 5 bases respectively, with 24 bases between them. The CDR3 spells CASSSDEDGSFFDEQYF. CDR3 DNA sequence: TGTGCCAGCAGTTCCGATGAGGACGGGTCATTCTTCGACGAGCAGTACTTC.

Judged by abundance, this clonotype is large (0.1 to 1%). The rearrangement links TRBV25-1 to TRBJ1-1; D is uncertain. Germline V gene data show CDR1 as MGHDK and CDR2 as SYGVNS. There are 13 residues in the CDR3. Trimming took off 4 bases at V and 1 base at J, with 7 bases between the two ends. This CDR3 reads CASSAGPNTEAFF. CDR3 nucleotides: TGTGCCAGCAGTGCAGGTCCGAACACTGAAGCTTTCTTT.

By share, this clonotype counts as medium-sized. V is TRBV20-1 and J is TRBJ2-1, with D maybe TRBD2 (5 bases). The germline V gene has CDR1 DFQATT and CDR2 SNEGSKA (reference sequence). The CDR3 runs 15 residues. Trimming took 0 bases from V and 6 from J, leaving 15 bases between them. The CDR3 sequence is CSARDQASPRNEQFF. CDR3 coding DNA: TGCAGTGCTAGAGATCAGGCTAGCCCCCGCAATGAGCAGTTCTTC.

This clonotype is categorized as medium-sized (0.01 to 0.1%). In nucleotides, the CDR3 is TGCAGTGCTAGAGGGTCTATGAGGGTCACTGGCAATCAGCCCCAGCATTTT. Translated, it gives CSARGSMRVTGNQPQHF. The gene calls are TRBV20-1 and TRBJ1-5, with D uncertain. Trimming stripped 1 base from V and 2 bases from J, with 18 bases between. The CDR3 is 17 amino acids. Germline V gene lookup returns CDR1 DFQATT and CDR2 SNEGSKA (reference sequence).

This clonotype qualifies as medium-sized (0.01 to 0.1%). The chain recombines TRBV20-1 with TRBJ1-2; TRBD1 matches at 7 bases. The germline V gene has CDR1 DFQATT and CDR2 SNEGSKA (reference sequence). Trimming at V came to 0 bases and at J to 7 bases, leaving 11 bases not matched to a gene. The CDR3 length is 15 residues. This CDR3 is CSARDRQTGNGGYTF. CDR3 in DNA: TGCAGTGCTAGAGATCGTCAGACAGGGAATGGTGGCTACACCTTC.

This clonotype was seen only a few times. The genes are TRBV28 and TRBJ1-5; D uncertain. Germline values: CDR1 MDHEN, CDR2 SYDVKM. V lost 1 base and J lost 6, with 7 bases in between. This CDR3 contains 13 residues. The DNA for the CDR3 is TGTGCCAGCAGTTTATTTAGTAGTCAGCCCCAGCATTTT. Its protein product is CASSLFSSQPQHF.

By its share, this clonotype is large. The rearrangement uses TRBV4-3 and TRBJ2-7; no definite D call. The CDR3 consists of 13 residues. CDR1 is LGHNA and CDR2 is YSLEER in the germline V gene. The V gene lost 1 base and the J gene lost 3 bases, with 7 bases spanning the gap. The CDR3 coding sequence is TGCGCCAGCAGCCAAGCTGTCAACTACGAGCAGTACTTC. This encodes CASSQAVNYEQYF.

V and J are TRBV19 and TRBJ1-1; D uncertain. V gave up 4 bases and J gave up 3 bases, with 6 bases separating them. CDR1 is LNHDA and CDR2 is SQIVND in the germline V gene (reference sequence). The CDR3 has 12 residues. This chain's CDR3 is CASSTGYTEAFF. For the CDR3, the DNA is TGTGCCAGTAGTACCGGATACACTGAAGCTTTCTTT. Full variable domain (rest looked up from reference TRBV19 and TRBJ1-1): DGGITQSPKYLFRKEGQNVTLSCEQNLNHDAMYWYRQDPGQGLRLIYYSQIVNDFQKGDIAEGYSVSREKKESFPLTVTSAQKNPTAFYLCASSTGYTEAFFGQGTRLTVV.

In its sample, this clonotype is medium-sized. This rearrangement joins TRBV6-2 or TRBV6-3 to TRBJ2-1; weak D call: TRBD2 (6 bases). The length of the CDR3 is 14 residues. V was pared by 7 bases and J by 0 bases, with 10 bases between. Germline values: CDR1 MNHEY, CDR2 SVGEGT. The CDR3 sequence is CASTPGSSYNEQFF. CDR3 nucleotides: TGTGCCAGCACCCCCGGGAGCTCCTACAATGAGCAGTTCTTC.

This clonotype occurred many times. The chain uses TRBV27 and TRBJ1-6; TRBD1 is a possible D gene (5 bases). This CDR3 is 15 amino acids long. CDR1 and CDR2 from the germline V gene are MNHEY and SMNVEV (reference sequence). V lost 3 bases and J lost 6, with 12 bases in between. The CDR3 DNA reads TGTGCCAGCAGTTTTGCCTTGACAGCTAATTCACCCCTCCACTTT. This codes for CASSFALTANSPLHF.

This clonotype is labeled as medium-sized. The chain has TRBV7-2 and TRBJ2-5; 9 bases agree with TRBD2. Germline-derived CDR1 and CDR2 are SGHTA and FQGNSA. The V and J ends lost 4 bases and 3 bases, in that order; junction bases with no gene match: 12. This CDR3 has 17 amino acids. The DNA for the CDR3 is TGTGCCAGCAGCTCGCACCTTGGGGCGGGGGGGGAAGAGACCCAGTACTTC. It specifies CASSSHLGAGGEETQYF.

By share, this clonotype ranks as medium-sized. The chain has TRBV7-9 and TRBJ2-1; 8 bases are shared with TRBD1. This CDR3 is 14 amino acids long. The V segment lost 3 bases and the J segment 6 bases; nucleotides outside the gene matches: 4. Germline V CDR1 and CDR2: SEHNR, FQNEAQ (reference sequence). CDR3 nucleotides: TGTGCCAGCAGCTTCCTAACAGGGGGCAATGAGCAGTTCTTC. The encoded protein is CASSFLTGGNEQFF. The full variable domain, in which reference TRBV7-9 and TRBJ2-1 provide the parts outside the CDR3, is DTGVSQNPRHKITKRGQNVTFRCDPISEHNRLYWYRQTLGQGPEFLTYFQNEAQLEKSRLLSDRFSAERPKGSFSTLEIQRTEQGDSAMYLCASSFLTGGNEQFFGPGTRLTVL.